This TCR beta chain appears in the sequencing data of a study of cytomegalovirus exposure and HLA in healthy donors. Study-wide findings and caveats: An analysis done earlier found most TCR beta V segments productive about 87% or about 30% of the time. Three CMV-associated chains were confirmed in vitro to be specific for CMV antigens.

Researchers ran the PCR with 60 Vbeta and 13 Jbeta primers. This table comes from immunoSEQ multiplex PCR, and its TCRdb copy is limited to in-frame clones, with some not included. This sample has tens of thousands of clones, with 90% found just once. The CDR3 runs 16 residues. CDR1 is LGHNA and CDR2 is YNFKEQ in the germline V gene. V shed 1 base, J shed 0 bases, and the junction held 3 bases outside the gene matches. Worth noting for this clone: Its specificity is unknown.

Material: PBMCs. The TCR comes from a woman under 30 in good health and CMV-seronegative. The rearrangement uses TRBV4-2 and TRBJ2-3, with 8 bases that match TRBD2. CDR3 coding DNA: TGTGCCAGCAGCCAAGTAAGACTAGCGAGCACAGATACGCAGTATTTT. As protein: CASSQVRLASTDTQYF.